This TCR beta chain originates from a study of CD8 T cells in ankylosing spondylitis (dated by TCRdb to about 2017). Study-level background: The study set out to find disease-linked TCR variants by profiling T cell receptor beta repertoires in ankylosing spondylitis patients and healthy donors. In total, the full study cohort was made up of roughly 100 healthy donors and about two dozen ankylosing spondylitis patients. Peripheral blood was sampled, and synovial fluid was also collected from ankylosing spondylitis patients. Results and caveats for the whole study, not just this receptor: The disease-linked clones were reported to be significantly enriched in matched synovial fluid samples from ankylosing spondylitis patients. A CD8+ phenotype was shown by the disease-linked clones, which were found at relatively low frequencies in peripheral blood. Blood from ankylosing spondylitis patients appeared to be characterized by a TCR beta motif made up of several highly homologous amino acid variants. Some motif variants were previously reported in synovial fluid and blood of reactive arthritis patients, suggesting common disease-initiation mechanisms.

This clonotype occurred a few times. Its binding antigen is unknown. There are no base qualities to consult, and no much larger clone falls within one base. V ends up 4 bases short and J 4 bases short, with an unmatched junction base count of 13. CDR1 and CDR2 (KGHSH, LQKENI) derive from the germline V gene. Spanning cysteine to phenylalanine, the CDR3 consists of 17 amino acids. The kept DNA is CDR3 alone, 51 bases in frame from the first base. The sequencing machine was an Illumina HiSeq 2500. Quantitative 5'-RACE with molecular barcodes was used to prepare TCR beta libraries. Regarding the original processing steps: A new computational method, built on a probabilistic model of VDJ rearrangement, was used to identify disease-linked TCR variants. The raw public data were reprocessed by TCRdb itself: fastp quality trimming at Q25, MiXCR clonotype calling, in-frame beta chains only. Each CDR3 protein appears once, grouped with its most common genes and DNA. Clone size and V and J calls follow TCRdb, not the original study. This sample holds some 240,000 distinct CDR3 sequences; roughly 8.6% were observed only once. The top ten clonotypes cover almost 7% of the sample.

The rearrangement joined TRBV18 to TRBJ2-1, and 7 bases in between align with TRBD2. The sample comprised blood, either unsorted or a sorted T cell fraction (not recorded which). The clonotype originates from a male donor with ankylosing spondylitis or in good health (not recorded which). Read as DNA, the sequence is TGTGCCAGCTCACTCTCGACGGGGGGTTCGGGGTACAATGAGCAGTTCTTC. Translated, this gives CASSLSTGGSGYNEQFF.